This T cell receptor (beta chain) is from a study of tissue T cells after allogeneic stem cell transplantation. The V end lost 3 bases, the J end lost 3 bases, and 7 bases lay between the germline ends. Germline values: CDR1 GKSSPN, CDR2 SITVG. The CDR3 runs 12 residues. TCRbeta CDR3 was sequenced at survey depth with template counts. Method: immunoSEQ multiplex PCR; TCRdb's copy keeps in-frame clones and lacks some. The sample records nearly 50,000 clones, 73% being singletons. A remark on this clone: Germline and genes here are mouse. The read finishes 1 residue shy of the CDR3 end, and the germline J gene is used to complete it.

The V call is TRBV31, the J call TRBJ2-5; D possibly corresponds to TRBD1 (5 bases). The receptor was isolated from a pool of C57BL/6 mice in good health. What was sequenced was sorted cells pooled from one or two spleens. The sequenced CDR3 bases are TGTGCCTGGAGCACAGGACAAGACACCCAGTAC. Protein: CAWSTGQDTQY. The CDR3 in its entirety is CAWSTGQDTQYF.